The 20 T cell receptor beta chains below were found in one sample sequenced in a study of T cell responses to AZD1222 COVID-19 vaccine. Profiling relied on immunoSEQ multiplex PCR, and the TCRdb table lists in-frame clones only, not all of them. The repertoire has about 150,000 clones, 70% to 90% of them found once; the top ten carry about 7.9%. The sample was peripheral blood, taken 28 days after the second dose of the MenACWY control vaccine. The receptors originated from an adult who received the MenACWY meningococcal vaccine as a control.

The gene calls are TRBV14 and TRBJ2-3; 8 bases match TRBD1. The germline V gene has CDR1 SGHDN and CDR2 FVKESK. The CDR3 runs 17 residues. The J segment lost 2 bases and the V segment lost 1 base, leaving 8 bases of the junction unmatched. For the CDR3, the DNA is TGTGCCAGCAGCCAAGTGAGAGGCAGGGGGCCCACAGATACGCAGTATTTT. Its protein product is CASSQVRGRGPTDTQYF.

This chain joins TRBV27 and TRBJ2-3, with 8 bases aligning to TRBD2. Germline V lookup: CDR1 MNHEY, CDR2 SMNVEV (reference sequence). V lost 3 bases and J lost 2; bases outside the gene matches: 4. The CDR3 contains 15 residues. CDR3 coding DNA: TGTGCCAGCAGTTTCGCAGCGGGGGACACAGATACGCAGTATTTT. Protein product: CASSFAAGDTDTQYF.

This clone has just a few counts. The V and J genes are TRBV7-8 and TRBJ1-4; D not certain. Trimming removed 1 base from V and 5 bases from J, with 14 bases in between. CDR3 length: 16 amino acids. CDR1 is SGHVS, CDR2 FQNEAQ, per germline. CDR3 sequence reads: CASSLVPNGLNEKLFF. CDR3 nucleotide sequence: TGTGCCAGCAGCTTAGTCCCAAATGGGCTGAATGAAAAACTGTTTTTT.

J is TRBJ1-2 and V is TRBV18, with no clear D. Germline V lookup: CDR1 KGHSH, CDR2 LQKENI. This CDR3 region has 15 residues. Trimming left V 2 bases short and J 4 bases short, with 14 bases between. Here the CDR3 DNA reads TGTGCCAGCTCACCAGGGCGGGTAGGCCTCTATGGCTACACCTTC. Amino acid sequence: CASSPGRVGLYGYTF.

A note on this clone: A read error may account for a junction end that differs from germline. The chain joins TRBV5-1 to TRBJ2-6; 8 positions match TRBD1. The CDR3 loop spans 12 amino acids. CDR1 and CDR2 from the germline V gene are SGHRS and YFSETQ. This CDR3 reads CASSLGTGPPAF. The DNA of the CDR3 is TGCGCCAGCAGCTTGGGGACAGGGCCCCCGGCTTTC.

The chain uses TRBV5-6 and TRBJ2-2; D is unclear. CDR1 SGHDT and CDR2 YYEEEE come from the germline V gene. This CDR3 region has 16 residues. Trimming cost V 0 bases and J 0 bases, with 9 bases left between them. CDR3 in DNA: TGTGCCAGCAGCTTGGGGCTTCTTGCGAACACCGGGGAGCTGTTTTTT. This codes for CASSLGLLANTGELFF.

The chain joins TRBV29-1 to TRBJ2-5; D might be TRBD1 (6 bases). This CDR3 contains 14 residues. Germline CDR1 SQVTM, CDR2 ANQGSEA. With 0 bases removed from V and 2 bases from J, the gap between germline ends came to 10 bases. The chain's CDR3 is CSVEDPGQQETQYF. The DNA of the CDR3 is TGCAGCGTTGAAGATCCCGGACAGCAAGAGACCCAGTACTTC. The full variable domain, with the rest looked up from reference TRBV29-1 and TRBJ2-5, is SAVISQKPSRDICQRGTSLTIQCQVDSQVTMMFWYRQQPGQSLTLIATANQGSEATYESGFVIDKFPISRPNLTFSTLTVSNMSPEDSSIYLCSVEDPGQQETQYFGPGTRLLVL.

The chain uses TRBV6-5 and TRBJ2-2; TRBD1 or TRBD2 may be the D gene (5 bases each). The CDR3 has 15 residues. Germline V gene data show CDR1 as MNHEY and CDR2 as SVGAGI. Trimming cost V 6 bases and J 3 bases, with 14 bases left between them. Here the CDR3 DNA reads TGTGCCAGCAGACACACGGGGCAGGACACCGGGGAGCTGTTTTTT. Protein product: CASRHTGQDTGELFF.

This chain links TRBV2 with TRBJ1-5; D is perhaps TRBD1 (6 bases). Trimming removed 6 bases at V and 6 bases at J, with 15 bases between. Per the germline V gene, CDR1 is SNHLY and CDR2 is FYNNEI. The length of the CDR3 is 14 residues. The CDR3 reads CASRPGQLSQPQHF. The CDR3 region has the DNA TGTGCCAGCAGACCTGGACAGTTAAGTCAGCCCCAGCATTTT.

The chain links TRBV6-5 to TRBJ1-5; no clear D gene. Germline V gives CDR1 MNHEY, CDR2 SVGAGI. V lost 5 bases and J 1 base, leaving 12 bases between the germline ends. The CDR3 totals 15 residues. The CDR3 nucleotides are TGTGCCAGCAGTCAAACGGGAGGAAGCAATCAGCCCCAGCATTTT. Translation gives CASSQTGGSNQPQHF.

The V gene is TRBV24-1, the J gene TRBJ2-7; D might be TRBD1 (6 bases). This CDR3 comprises 15 residues. Germline CDR1 KGHDR, CDR2 SFDVKD. V was shortened by 3 bases and J by 7 bases, with 18 bases between the two germline ends. The CDR3: CATSDALTGSAEQYF. The CDR3 DNA is TGTGCCACCAGTGATGCCCTGACAGGCTCCGCGGAGCAGTACTTC.

J is TRBJ1-5 and V is TRBV19; 8 bases line up with TRBD1. V lost 3 bases and J lost 4; bases outside the gene matches: 2. This CDR3 is 14 amino acids long. From germline, CDR1 is LNHDA and CDR2 SQIVND (reference sequence). The chain's CDR3 is CASSIRTGNQPQHF. In DNA, the CDR3 is TGTGCCAGTAGTATCAGGACAGGGAATCAGCCCCAGCATTTT.

The chain combines TRBV30 with TRBJ2-2, with unresolved D. Germline V gene data show CDR1 as GTSNPN and CDR2 as SVGIG (reference sequence). V was cut by 4 bases and J by 0 bases, with 6 bases left in between. The CDR3 is made up of 13 amino acids. In DNA form, the CDR3 reads TGTGCCTGGACACCCCCGAACACCGGGGAGCTGTTTTTT. This codes for CAWTPPNTGELFF.

The V call is TRBV28, the J call TRBJ1-4; D not resolved. The CDR3 is 17 amino acids. V shed 6 bases and J shed 6 bases, with 23 bases lying between them. The germline gives CDR1 MDHEN, CDR2 SYDVKM. The CDR3 is CASSLTLPGQGYEKLFF. The CDR3, as DNA: TGTGCCAGCAGCCTCACCCTTCCGGGCCAAGGCTATGAAAAACTGTTTTTT.

V gene TRBV7-2 combines with J gene TRBJ2-7; D gene uncertain. Germline CDR1 is SGHTA and CDR2 is FQGNSA. The V and J ends lost 2 bases and 6 bases respectively, with 11 bases between them. This CDR3 is 13 amino acids long. The CDR3 DNA is TGTGCCAGCAGCTTAAGTCTTCTCCGCGAGCAGTACTTC. The encoded protein is CASSLSLLREQYF. The variable domain in full, with the rest retrieved from reference TRBV7-2 and TRBJ2-7, is GAGVSQSPSNKVTEKGKDVELRCDPISGHTALYWYRQSLGQGLEFLIYFQGNSAPDKSGLPSDRFSAERTGGSVSTLTIQRTQQEDSAVYLCASSLSLLREQYFGPGTRLTVT.

The chain carries TRBV6-4 and TRBJ1-1, with 9 bases aligning to TRBD1. CDR1 and CDR2 (germline): MRHNA, SNTAGT. The CDR3 has 17 amino acids. The trim removed 4 bases at V and 2 bases at J, leaving 11 bases unmatched. CDR3 sequence reads: CASSALRDRDSNTEAFF. For the CDR3, the DNA is TGTGCCAGCAGTGCCCTCCGGGACAGGGATTCAAACACTGAAGCTTTCTTT.

The rearrangement links TRBV15 to TRBJ2-3; TRBD2 agrees at 9 bases. V dropped 7 bases and J dropped 4; count of bases not matched to a gene: 6. The CDR3 is made up of 14 amino acids. Germline V CDR1 and CDR2: LNHNV, YYDKDF (reference sequence). CDR3 nucleotides: TGTGCCACCACCAGCGGGAGGAGGGCAGATACGCAGTATTTT. It is translated as CATTSGRRADTQYF. Full variable domain (remainder filled in from reference TRBV15 and TRBJ2-3): DAMVIQNPRYQVTQFGKPVTLSCSQTLNHNVMYWYQQKSSQAPKLLFHYYDKDFNNEADTPDNFQSRRPNTSFCFLDIRSPGLGDTAMYLCATTSGRRADTQYFGPGTRLTVL.

The chain uses TRBV13 and TRBJ1-3; D is ambiguous. The CDR3 totals 16 residues. Germline lookup yields CDR1 PRHDT and CDR2 FYEKMQ (reference sequence). V gave up 3 bases and J gave up 0 bases, with 12 bases separating them. The CDR3 here is CASSFDRFFSGNTIYF. The CDR3 region has the DNA TGTGCCAGCAGCTTCGACCGATTCTTCTCTGGAAACACCATATATTTT.

The V call is TRBV6-5, the J call TRBJ1-6, with 12 bases lining up with TRBD1. This CDR3 has 15 residues. In germline, CDR1 is MNHEY, CDR2 SVGAGI. V was pared by 0 bases and J by 10 bases, with 1 base of the junction left unmatched. CDR3 amino acids: CASSYSGTGGSPLHF. The CDR3 bases are TGTGCCAGCAGTTACTCCGGGACAGGGGGCTCACCCCTCCACTTT.

The chain joins TRBV5-1 to TRBJ1-1; perhaps TRBD1 as D (5 bases). Germline V lookup: CDR1 SGHRS, CDR2 YFSETQ. V lost 3 bases and J 1 base, leaving 10 bases between the germline ends. This CDR3 spans 14 amino acids. The CDR3 reads CASSSGSRNTEAFF. DNA of the CDR3: TGCGCCAGCAGCTCAGGGAGCCGGAACACTGAAGCTTTCTTT.